Listed here is a single T cell receptor (beta chain). The data were obtained in a study of beta chain features in type 1 diabetes. Investigators reverse transcribed all isolated RNA, so they sequenced expressed TCRB transcripts. TCRdb keeps only in-frame clones here, not all; method: immunoSEQ multiplex PCR. This sample yields 25,000 or so clones, of which approximately 74% are seen a single time; under 2.5% belongs to the top ten. The V segment lost 2 bases and the J segment 2 bases; nucleotides outside the gene matches: 3. CDR1 WNHNN and CDR2 SYGVQD come from the germline V gene (reference sequence). The CDR3 runs 14 residues.

This chain links TRBV10-1 with TRBJ2-7, with 7 nucleotides matching TRBD1. Sequenced material: Tregs from blood. This TCR was sampled from a woman aged 35 to 49 in good health. The CDR3 here is CASSENRGPYEQYF. Written as DNA, the CDR3 is TGCGCCAGCAGTGAGAACAGGGGTCCCTACGAGCAGTACTTC.